The next 5 T cell receptor beta chains were all read from a single sample in a study of blood T cell repertoires in COVID-19. Profiling relied on immunoSEQ multiplex PCR, and the TCRdb table lists in-frame clones only, not all of them. Among 25,000 to 30,000 clones, about 90% were seen once, and the ten largest hold 3.5%. Sequencing was done on a sample of peripheral blood. Receptors originate from a human donor in a cohort sampled during active COVID-19.

J is TRBJ1-4 and V is TRBV28; 8 bases fit TRBD1. This CDR3 region has 13 residues. Looked up from germline, CDR1 is MDHEN and CDR2 is SYDVKM. After removal of 8 bases from V and 2 bases from J, the junction contained 1 base not matched to a gene. The DNA for the CDR3 is TGTGCCAGCCAGGGGGCCACTAATGAAAAACTGTTTTTT. Residues: CASQGATNEKLFF.

V and J are TRBV5-1 and TRBJ2-1, with TRBD2 matching 11 bases. Trimming removed 4 bases from V and 7 bases from J; junction bases left unmatched: 7. The CDR3 runs 15 residues. The germline gives CDR1 SGHRS, CDR2 YFSETQ. DNA for the CDR3: TGCGCCAGCAGCATACTAGCGGGGGCGGGAAATGAGCAGTTCTTC. Amino acid sequence: CASSILAGAGNEQFF.

This chain joins TRBV4-2 and TRBJ1-2; 9 positions match TRBD1. V dropped 4 bases and J dropped 7; count of bases not matched to a gene: 7. The V gene's germline CDR1 is LGHNA and CDR2 YNFKEQ. This CDR3 spans 14 amino acids. The CDR3 region is CASSPGQGRGGYTF. CDR3 bases: TGTGCCAGCAGCCCCGGACAGGGGCGGGGTGGCTACACCTTC.

V is TRBV24-1 and J is TRBJ2-1, with D possibly TRBD1 on 6 matching bases. This CDR3 is built from 16 residues. Germline CDR1 is KGHDR and CDR2 is SFDVKD. The V and J ends lost 0 bases and 5 bases respectively, with 13 bases between them. CDR3 nucleotide sequence: TGTGCCACCAGTGATTTGGGCCAGGGGACGGACAATGAGCAGTTCTTC. Translating gives CATSDLGQGTDNEQFF.

By proportion, this clone is medium-sized (0.01 to 0.1%). V usage is TRBV25-1 and J usage is TRBJ1-2; D is uncertain. The CDR3 totals 13 residues. Germline V gene lookup returns CDR1 MGHDK and CDR2 SYGVNS. V lost 5 bases to trimming and J lost 0 bases, with 7 bases between them. The DNA of the CDR3 is TGTGCCAGCAGTCCCGGGACTAACTATGGCTACACCTTC. Protein product: CASSPGTNYGYTF.